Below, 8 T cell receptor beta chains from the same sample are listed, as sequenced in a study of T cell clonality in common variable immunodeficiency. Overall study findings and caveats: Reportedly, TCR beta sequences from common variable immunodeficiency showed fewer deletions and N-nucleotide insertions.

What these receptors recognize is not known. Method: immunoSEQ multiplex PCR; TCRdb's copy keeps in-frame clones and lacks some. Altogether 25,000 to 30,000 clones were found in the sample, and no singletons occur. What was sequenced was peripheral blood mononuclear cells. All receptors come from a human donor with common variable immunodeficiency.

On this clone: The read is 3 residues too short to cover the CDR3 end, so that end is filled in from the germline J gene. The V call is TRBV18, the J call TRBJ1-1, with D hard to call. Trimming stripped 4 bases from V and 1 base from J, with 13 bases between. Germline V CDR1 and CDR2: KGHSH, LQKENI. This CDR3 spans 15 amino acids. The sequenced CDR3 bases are TGTGCCAGCTCACTATCAGGAGGGTGGAACACTGAA. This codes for CASSLSGGWNTE. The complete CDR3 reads CASSLSGGWNTEAFF.

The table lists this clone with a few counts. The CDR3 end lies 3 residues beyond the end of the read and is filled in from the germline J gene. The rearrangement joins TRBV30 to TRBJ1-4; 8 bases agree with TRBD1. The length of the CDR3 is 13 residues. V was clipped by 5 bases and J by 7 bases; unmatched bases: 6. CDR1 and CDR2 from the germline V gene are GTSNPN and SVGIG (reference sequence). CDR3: CAWVSQGGEKLFF. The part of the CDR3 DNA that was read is TGTGCCTGGGTTTCACAGGGGGGTGAAAAA. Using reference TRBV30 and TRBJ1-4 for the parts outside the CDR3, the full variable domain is SQTIHQWPATLVQPVGSPLSLECTVEGTSNPNLYWYRQAAGRGLQLLFYSVGIGQISSEVPQNLSASRPQDRQFILSSKKLLLSDSGFYLCAWVSQGGEKLFFGSGTQLSVL.

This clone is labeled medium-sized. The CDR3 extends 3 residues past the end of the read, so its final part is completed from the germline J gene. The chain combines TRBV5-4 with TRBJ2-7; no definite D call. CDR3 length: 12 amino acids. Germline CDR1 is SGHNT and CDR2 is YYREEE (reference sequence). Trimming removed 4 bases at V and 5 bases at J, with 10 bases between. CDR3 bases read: TGTGCCAGCAGCCCCGGTTTCGACGAG. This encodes CASSPGFDE. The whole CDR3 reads CASSPGFDEQYF.

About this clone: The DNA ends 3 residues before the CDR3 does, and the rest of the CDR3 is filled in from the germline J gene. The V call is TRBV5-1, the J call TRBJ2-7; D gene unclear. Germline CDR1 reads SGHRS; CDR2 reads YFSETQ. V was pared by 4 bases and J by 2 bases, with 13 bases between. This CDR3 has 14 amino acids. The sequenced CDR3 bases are TGCGCCAGCAGCCCGGAAGGGTTAACCTACGAG. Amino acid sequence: CASSPEGLTYE. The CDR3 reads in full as CASSPEGLTYEQYF.

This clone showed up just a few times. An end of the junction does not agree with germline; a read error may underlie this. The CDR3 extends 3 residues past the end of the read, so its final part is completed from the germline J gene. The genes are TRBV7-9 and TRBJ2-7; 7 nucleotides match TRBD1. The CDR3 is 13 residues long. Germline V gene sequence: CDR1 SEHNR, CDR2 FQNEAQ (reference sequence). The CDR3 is CSSRGTTNYEQYF. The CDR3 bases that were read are TGTTCCAGCAGGGGGACAACAAATTACGAG.

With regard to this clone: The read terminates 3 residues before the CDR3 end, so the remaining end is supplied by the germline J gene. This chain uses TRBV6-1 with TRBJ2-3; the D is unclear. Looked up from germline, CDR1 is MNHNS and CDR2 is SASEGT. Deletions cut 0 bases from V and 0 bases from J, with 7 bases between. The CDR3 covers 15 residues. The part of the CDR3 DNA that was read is TGTGCCAGCAGTGAAGCTCCAGTCAGCACAGATACG. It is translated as CASSEAPVSTDT. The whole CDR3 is CASSEAPVSTDTQYF.

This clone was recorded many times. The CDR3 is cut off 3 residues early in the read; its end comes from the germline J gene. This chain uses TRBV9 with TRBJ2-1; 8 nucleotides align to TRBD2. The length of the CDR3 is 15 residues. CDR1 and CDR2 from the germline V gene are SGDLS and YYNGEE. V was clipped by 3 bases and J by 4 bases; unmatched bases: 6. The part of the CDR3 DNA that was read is TGTGCCAGCAGCGAACTAGCGGCTTATTACAATGAG. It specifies CASSELAAYYNE. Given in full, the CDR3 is CASSELAAYYNEQFF.

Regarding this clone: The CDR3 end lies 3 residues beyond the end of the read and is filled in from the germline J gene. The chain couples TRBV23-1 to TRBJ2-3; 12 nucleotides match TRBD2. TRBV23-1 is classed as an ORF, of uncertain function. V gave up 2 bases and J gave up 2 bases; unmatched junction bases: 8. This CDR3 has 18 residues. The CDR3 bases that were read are TGCGCCAGCAGTCAAACAAGGACTAGCGGGGCAATCACAGATACG. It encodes CASSQTRTSGAITDT. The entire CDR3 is CASSQTRTSGAITDTQYF.